What follows is one TCR beta chain and its context. The CDR3 totals 17 residues. The germline V gene encodes CDR1 SGDLS and CDR2 YYNGEE. V shed 3 bases and J shed 2 bases, with 19 bases lying between them. The data stem from a study of cytomegalovirus exposure and HLA in healthy donors. Primers for the PCR totalled 60 Vbeta and 13 Jbeta. Only in-frame clones appear in the TCRdb table, and some are missing; sequencing was by immunoSEQ multiplex PCR. The data contain around 140,000 clones, roughly three fifths of them singletons. Sequenced: PBMCs. The receptor was isolated from a woman aged 35 to 49 in good health and CMV-seronegative. The chain is built from TRBV9 and TRBJ2-3, with D possibly matching TRBD2 (6 bases). The CDR3, as DNA: TGTGCCAGCAGCGCCTTTTGGGCGGCGGGGTCCACAGATACGCAGTATTTT. Its protein product is CASSAFWAAGSTDTQYF.